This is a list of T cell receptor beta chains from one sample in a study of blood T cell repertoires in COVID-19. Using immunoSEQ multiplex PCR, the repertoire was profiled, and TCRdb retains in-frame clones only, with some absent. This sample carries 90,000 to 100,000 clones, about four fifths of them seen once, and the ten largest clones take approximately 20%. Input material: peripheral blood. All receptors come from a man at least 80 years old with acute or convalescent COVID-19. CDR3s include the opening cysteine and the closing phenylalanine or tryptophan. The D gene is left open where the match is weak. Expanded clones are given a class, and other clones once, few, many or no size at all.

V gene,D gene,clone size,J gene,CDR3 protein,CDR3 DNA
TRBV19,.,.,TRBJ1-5,CASSIQGGQPQHF,TGTGCCAGTAGTATACAGGGCGGTCAGCCCCAGCATTTT
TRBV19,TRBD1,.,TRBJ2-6,CASSTQGAHGANVLTF,TGTGCCAGTAGTACCCAGGGGGCGCACGGGGCCAACGTCCTGACTTTC
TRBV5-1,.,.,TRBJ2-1,CASSLGAINEQFF,TGCGCCAGCAGCTTGGGGGCGATCAATGAGCAGTTCTTC
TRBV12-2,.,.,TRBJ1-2,CASRLALGGRPNYGYTF,TGTGCAAGTCGCTTAGCGCTTGGGGGGAGGCCTAACTATGGCTACACCTTC
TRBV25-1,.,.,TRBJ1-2,CASSAPTVAGENYGYTF,TGTGCCAGCAGTGCCCCTACCGTCGCAGGGGAGAACTATGGCTACACCTTC
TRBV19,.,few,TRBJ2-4,CASFSFTGSGKNIQYF,TGTGCCAGTTTTTCCTTCACTGGTTCTGGCAAAAACATTCAGTACTTC
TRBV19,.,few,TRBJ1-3,CASTTLSGNTIYF,TGTGCCAGTACGACTTTATCTGGAAACACCATATATTTT
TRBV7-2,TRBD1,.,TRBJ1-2,CASSPTKTGVSSFYGYTF,TGTGCCAGCAGCCCAACGAAGACAGGGGTCTCGTCTTTCTATGGCTACACCTTC
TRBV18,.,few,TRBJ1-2,CASSPLDSSYGYTF,TGTGCCAGCTCACCATTAGATTCGAGCTATGGCTACACCTTC
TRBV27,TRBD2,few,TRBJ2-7,CASSHILGLAGVRYEQYF,TGTGCCAGCAGTCATATTTTGGGACTAGCGGGAGTTCGCTACGAGCAGTACTTC
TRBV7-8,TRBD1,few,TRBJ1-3,CASSFGQGGGNTIYF,TGTGCCAGCAGCTTTGGACAGGGAGGTGGAAACACCATATATTTT
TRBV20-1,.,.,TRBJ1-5,CSASRVGQPQHF,TGCAGTGCTAGTCGGGTGGGTCAGCCCCAGCATTTT
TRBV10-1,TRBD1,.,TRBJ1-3,CASSGDRDGNTIYF,TGCGCCAGCAGTGGGGACAGGGACGGAAACACCATATATTTT
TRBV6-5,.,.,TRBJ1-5,CASRRQSNQPQHF,TGTGCCAGCAGAAGACAGAGCAATCAGCCCCAGCATTTT
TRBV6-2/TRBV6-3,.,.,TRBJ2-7,CASSSIGARFYEQYF,TGTGCCAGCAGTTCAATAGGGGCCAGATTCTACGAGCAGTACTTC
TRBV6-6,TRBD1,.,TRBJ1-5,CASSYRDRGRYQPQHF,TGTGCCAGCAGTTATAGGGACAGAGGGAGGTATCAGCCCCAGCATTTT
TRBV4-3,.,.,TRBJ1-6,CASSQEALDSYSPLHF,TGCGCCAGCAGCCAAGAAGCGCTGGACAGCTATTCACCCCTCCACTTT
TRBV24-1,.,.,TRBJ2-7,CATSDLHREGEMDYEQYF,TGTGCCACCAGTGATTTGCACAGGGAGGGGGAGATGGACTACGAGCAGTACTTC
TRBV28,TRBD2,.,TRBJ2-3,CASSFLAGGFTDTQYF,TGTGCCAGCAGTTTTCTAGCGGGGGGTTTCACAGATACGCAGTATTTT
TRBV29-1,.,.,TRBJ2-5,CSVAVETQYF,TGCAGCGTTGCTGTTGAGACCCAGTACTTC
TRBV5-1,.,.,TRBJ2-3,CASSLVEDPSPTDTQYF,TGCGCCAGCAGCTTGGTCGAGGATCCTTCCCCCACAGATACGCAGTATTTT
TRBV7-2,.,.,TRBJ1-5,CASSLVQGDQPQHF,TGTGCCAGCAGCTTAGTACAGGGAGATCAGCCCCAGCATTTT
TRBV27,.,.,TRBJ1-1,CASRWGQVTEAFF,TGTGCCAGCAGGTGGGGGCAGGTCACTGAAGCTTTCTTT
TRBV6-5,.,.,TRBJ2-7,CASSSDRYEQYF,TGTGCCAGCAGTTCCGATAGATACGAGCAGTACTTC
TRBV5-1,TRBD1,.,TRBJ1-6,CASSSGQGGNSPLHF,TGCGCCAGCAGCTCCGGACAGGGGGGGAATTCACCCCTCCACTTT
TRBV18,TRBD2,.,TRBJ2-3,CASSLRTSASTDTQYF,TGTGCCAGCTCACTCAGGACTAGCGCTAGCACAGATACGCAGTATTTT
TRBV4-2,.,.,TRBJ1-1,CASSQDRGYPEAFF,TGTGCCAGCAGCCAAGATCGAGGGTACCCTGAAGCTTTCTTT
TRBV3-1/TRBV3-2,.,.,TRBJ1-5,CASSQAVGSQPQHF,TGTGCCAGCAGCCAAGCGGTCGGGAGCCAGCCCCAGCATTTT
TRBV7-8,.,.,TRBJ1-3,CASSRRGNTIYF,TGTGCCAGCAGCCGCAGAGGAAACACCATATATTTT
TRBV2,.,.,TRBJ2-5,CASNRRNQETQYF,TGTGCCAGCAATCGGCGGAACCAAGAGACCCAGTACTTC